The next 27 T cell receptor beta chains were all read from a single sample in a study of cytomegalovirus exposure and HLA in healthy donors. 60 Vbeta and 13 Jbeta primers were used in PCR. Data came from immunoSEQ multiplex PCR; TCRdb stores just in-frame clones and leaves some out. The sample has about 160,000 clones, 70% to 80% seen once. The specimen was PBMCs. The source is a man in his forties or fifties in good health and CMV-seropositive.

V is TRBV5-4 and J is TRBJ2-6; 14 bases align to TRBD2. Looked up from germline, CDR1 is SGHNT and CDR2 is YYREEE (reference sequence). The CDR3 covers 18 residues. J was trimmed by 1 base and V by 4 bases; bases with no gene match: 4. CDR3 nucleotides: TGTGCCAGCAGCACCTGGACTAGCGGGAGGTCTGGGGCCAACGTCCTGACTTTC. It codes for CASSTWTSGRSGANVLTF. Combining the CDR3 with reference TRBV5-4 and TRBJ2-6 gives the whole variable domain ETGVTQSPTHLIKTRGQQVTLRCSSQSGHNTVSWYQQALGQGPQFIFQYYREEENGRGNFPPRFSGLQFPNYSSELNVNALELDDSALYLCASSTWTSGRSGANVLTFGAGSRLTVL.

The V and J genes are TRBV28 and TRBJ2-5; D not resolved. Germline loops: CDR1 MDHEN, CDR2 SYDVKM. The CDR3 runs 15 residues. V was cut by 7 bases and J by 7 bases, with 22 bases left in between. This chain's CDR3 is CASNYQDVLDGTQYF. The CDR3 region has the DNA TGTGCCAGCAACTACCAAGACGTGCTCGATGGGACCCAGTACTTC.

The V and J genes are TRBV18 and TRBJ1-4; D is unresolved. Germline lookup yields CDR1 KGHSH and CDR2 LQKENI. Trimming stripped 1 base from V and 8 bases from J, with 17 bases between. The CDR3 is made up of 16 amino acids. The CDR3, as DNA: TGTGCCAGCTCACCACGTATCGAACCTGGAGGGGAAAAACTGTTTTTT. Protein sequence: CASSPRIEPGGEKLFF.

This clone has only a few counts. The CDR3 DNA follows: TGTGCCAGCAGTCGGACTAGCCGGGAGACCCAGTACTTC. It specifies CASSRTSRETQYF. The chain uses TRBV6-1 and TRBJ2-5; TRBD2 aligns across 8 bases. Germline V gene data show CDR1 as MNHNS and CDR2 as SASEGT. This CDR3 contains 13 residues. V lost 5 bases, J lost 5 bases, and 4 bases stayed unmatched.

The chain is built from TRBV7-9 and TRBJ1-2; the match to TRBD1 covers 8 bases. The CDR3 runs 17 residues. Germline CDR1 reads SEHNR; CDR2 reads FQNEAQ (reference sequence). J lost 6 bases, V lost 5 bases, and 17 bases had no gene match. Here the CDR3 DNA reads TGTGCCAGCAGCCCTCCGAGCGCGTCGACAGGGGCGGATGGCTACACCTTC. Protein sequence: CASSPPSASTGADGYTF.

The chain uses TRBV7-9 and TRBJ2-7; TRBD1 aligns across 8 bases. The CDR3 runs 16 residues. CDR1 and CDR2 from the germline V gene are SEHNR and FQNEAQ (reference sequence). With V trimmed by 0 bases and J by 6 bases, 10 bases remained unmatched. CDR3 region: CASSLAETGVGVEQYF. In DNA form, the CDR3 reads TGTGCCAGCAGCTTAGCCGAGACAGGGGTAGGGGTCGAGCAGTACTTC.

This clone was seen more than once but under ten times. The rearrangement links TRBV7-9 to TRBJ2-3; possible D gene TRBD2, 5 bases. The V and J ends lost 7 bases and 12 bases respectively, with 26 bases between them. In germline, CDR1 is SEHNR, CDR2 FQNEAQ (reference sequence). This CDR3 has 15 residues. In DNA, the CDR3 is TGTGCCAGCACCAGCTCCCAAGGGATAGCGTTGGGCCAGTATTTT. It translates to CASTSSQGIALGQYF.

The chain couples TRBV18 to TRBJ2-5; TRBD1 matches 7 bases. Germline CDR1 and CDR2: KGHSH and LQKENI. V was pared by 6 bases and J by 2 bases, with 3 bases of the junction left unmatched. CDR3 size: 13 residues. The CDR3 sequence: CASSDRAQETQYF. In DNA, the CDR3 is TGTGCCAGCTCCGACAGGGCTCAAGAGACCCAGTACTTC.

This chain uses TRBV30 with TRBJ1-3; D perhaps matches TRBD1 (5 bases). CDR3 size: 12 residues. With 4 bases removed from V and 4 bases from J, the gap between germline ends came to 8 bases. Per the germline V gene, CDR1 is GTSNPN and CDR2 is SVGIG (reference sequence). The DNA for the CDR3 is TGTGCCTGGAAAAAGGGGGGAAACACCATATATTTT. It encodes CAWKKGGNTIYF.

The J gene is TRBJ2-7, the V gene TRBV28; possible D gene TRBD2, 8 bases. Germline CDR1 is MDHEN and CDR2 is SYDVKM. Trimming shortened V by 6 bases and J by 7 bases, and 19 bases separated the two germline ends. The CDR3 covers 14 residues. CDR3 in amino acids: CASRGQSGGREQYF. CDR3 coding DNA: TGTGCCAGCAGGGGACAGTCGGGGGGGCGGGAGCAGTACTTC.

This clone has more than one count but fewer than ten. The germline gene is not matched at one end of the junction; a read error may be the cause. This chain links TRBV7-9 with TRBJ2-7; 9 bases are a match to TRBD2. The CDR3 is made up of 16 amino acids. Looked up from germline, CDR1 is SEHNR and CDR2 is FQNEAQ (reference sequence). CDR3 nucleotides: TGTTCCAGCAGCTCTTACCCCGCTAGCGGGAACTACGAGCAGTACTTC. It translates to CSSSSYPASGNYEQYF.

This sequence joins TRBV28 and TRBJ2-2, with a tentative D call TRBD2 (5 bases). The CDR3 is made up of 15 amino acids. Germline lookup yields CDR1 MDHEN and CDR2 SYDVKM. With 3 bases removed from V and 3 bases from J, the gap between germline ends came to 11 bases. This chain's CDR3 is CASSFMARDTGELFF. The DNA for the CDR3 is TGTGCCAGCAGTTTCATGGCGAGGGACACCGGGGAGCTGTTTTTT. The whole variable domain, remainder taken from reference TRBV28 and TRBJ2-2, is DVKVTQSSRYLVKRTGEKVFLECVQDMDHENMFWYRQDPGLGLRLIYFSYDVKMKEKGDIPEGYSVSREKKERFSLILESASTNQTSMYLCASSFMARDTGELFFGEGSRLTVL.

The chain couples TRBV28 to TRBJ2-7; 8 nucleotides align to TRBD1. Germline CDR1 MDHEN, CDR2 SYDVKM. The CDR3 sequence is 14 residues long. With V trimmed by 0 bases and J by 2 bases, 0 bases remained unmatched. The CDR3 bases are TGTGCCAGCAGTTTATGGGACAGGGCCTACGAGCAGTACTTC. Translation gives CASSLWDRAYEQYF. Full variable domain (outside the CDR3, taken from reference TRBV28 and TRBJ2-7): DVKVTQSSRYLVKRTGEKVFLECVQDMDHENMFWYRQDPGLGLRLIYFSYDVKMKEKGDIPEGYSVSREKKERFSLILESASTNQTSMYLCASSLWDRAYEQYFGPGTRLTVT.

The rearrangement joins TRBV9 to TRBJ2-3; D is uncertain. V was pared by 0 bases and J by 7 bases, with 9 bases between. This CDR3 has 13 amino acids. Germline V gene sequence: CDR1 SGDLS, CDR2 YYNGEE. Here the CDR3 reads CASSVGSGYTQYF. Here the CDR3 DNA reads TGTGCCAGCAGCGTAGGCTCGGGTTATACGCAGTATTTT.

J is TRBJ2-7 and V is TRBV9; 9 bases are shared with TRBD2. Germline trimming cut 0 bases from V and 3 bases from J; bases unmatched to any gene: 4. The CDR3 extends over 15 amino acids. CDR1 and CDR2 from the germline V gene are SGDLS and YYNGEE. CDR3 bases: TGTGCCAGCAGCGTAGATAGCGGGAGAGGCTACGAGCAGTACTTC. Translation gives CASSVDSGRGYEQYF.

V usage is TRBV7-9 and J usage is TRBJ2-7; 9 positions match TRBD1. Trimming removed 5 bases from V and 3 bases from J; junction bases left unmatched: 5. Germline assignment: CDR1 SEHNR and CDR2 FQNEAQ (reference sequence). The CDR3 contains 14 residues. The CDR3 nucleotides are TGTGCCAGCAGCGGCGACAGGGGGGTCTACGAGCAGTACTTC. Its protein product is CASSGDRGVYEQYF.

V usage is TRBV2 and J usage is TRBJ1-5; 7 bases line up with TRBD1. CDR1 is SNHLY and CDR2 is FYNNEI in the germline V gene. Trimming at V came to 1 base and at J to 2 bases, leaving 2 bases not matched to a gene. This CDR3 is built from 15 residues. CDR3 amino acids: CASSEDRGGNQPQHF. CDR3 sequence (DNA): TGTGCCAGCAGTGAAGACAGGGGCGGCAATCAGCCCCAGCATTTT.

V is TRBV5-8 and J is TRBJ2-7; possible D gene TRBD1, 6 bases. This CDR3 is built from 14 residues. V was pared by 2 bases and J by 2 bases, with 11 bases between. Germline assignment: CDR1 SGHTS and CDR2 YDEGEE. For the CDR3, the DNA is TGTGCCAGCAGCTTCCGGGACAACCCCTACGAGCAGTACTTC. Residues: CASSFRDNPYEQYF.

The J gene is TRBJ2-7, the V gene TRBV7-8; 8 bases are shared with TRBD1. Germline V gives CDR1 SGHVS, CDR2 FQNEAQ. Unmatched junction bases numbered 6, after V lost 5 bases and J lost 0 bases. CDR3 length: 15 residues. The CDR3 protein is CASSPRTGFSYEQYF. CDR3 DNA: TGTGCCAGCAGCCCGCGGACAGGGTTCTCCTACGAGCAGTACTTC.

The chain recombines TRBV18 with TRBJ2-7; D perhaps matches TRBD2 (5 bases). The germline V and J ends were trimmed by 6 bases and 9 bases, with 21 bases remaining between them. Germline V CDR1 and CDR2: KGHSH, LQKENI. The CDR3 is 14 amino acids. The CDR3 spells CASSPNRDQWGQYF. CDR3 DNA: TGTGCCAGCTCTCCTAACCGGGATCAATGGGGGCAGTACTTC.

In regard to this clone: Compared with germline, one end of the junction differs, possibly owing to a read error. The gene calls are TRBV5-4 and TRBJ1-1, with 9 nucleotides matching TRBD1. There are 14 residues in the CDR3. CDR1 and CDR2 from the germline V gene are SGHNT and YYREEE (reference sequence). This chain's CDR3 is CASSSGTGNPEAFF. The CDR3 nucleotides read TGTGCCAGCAGCTCCGGGACAGGGAACCCTGAAGCTTTCTTT. The full variable domain, its missing parts supplied by reference TRBV5-4 and TRBJ1-1, is ETGVTQSPTHLIKTRGQQVTLRCSSQSGHNTVSWYQQALGQGPQFIFQYYREEENGRGNFPPRFSGLQFPNYSSELNVNALELDDSALYLCASSSGTGNPEAFFGQGTRLTVV.

The V and J genes are TRBV19 and TRBJ1-1, with TRBD1 matching 8 bases. CDR1 and CDR2 (germline): LNHDA, SQIVND (reference sequence). Trimming cost V 4 bases and J 3 bases; bases outside gene matches: 7. This CDR3 spans 15 amino acids. The CDR3 DNA reads as TGTGCCAGTAGTAGATCCGGGACAGGCTACACTGAAGCTTTCTTT. Its translation: CASSRSGTGYTEAFF.

This clone has more than one count but fewer than ten. The chain is built from TRBV5-1 and TRBJ2-1; D possibly corresponds to TRBD1 (5 bases). The CDR3 length is 17 residues. The germline V gene encodes CDR1 SGHRS and CDR2 YFSETQ. The V end was cut by 2 bases, the J end by 4 bases, with 19 bases between. The CDR3 bases are TGCGCCAGCAGCTTTCCTCTACGTGGGTCAGGGTACAATGAGCAGTTCTTC. As protein: CASSFPLRGSGYNEQFF.

The CDR3 nucleotides read TGTGCCAGCAGCTGGGGACAGCCTAGCAATCAGCCCCAGCATTTT. The encoded protein is CASSWGQPSNQPQHF. The genes are TRBV5-5 and TRBJ1-5, with 7 bases that match TRBD1. The CDR3 loop spans 15 amino acids. The V segment lost 3 bases and the J segment 0 bases; nucleotides outside the gene matches: 3. The V gene's germline CDR1 is SGHKS and CDR2 YYEKEE (reference sequence).

The chain joins TRBV11-2 to TRBJ2-7, with D possibly being TRBD2 (5 bases). V lost 10 bases and J lost 1, with 26 bases in between. From germline, CDR1 is SGHAT and CDR2 FQNNGV. CDR3 length: 17 amino acids. The CDR3 loop is CANNLRGLGVRSYEQYF. Here the CDR3 DNA reads TGTGCCAACAACCTTCGCGGGTTGGGTGTGAGGTCCTACGAGCAGTACTTC.

This rearrangement joins TRBV4-1 to TRBJ2-7, with D tentatively TRBD2 (5 bases). This CDR3 is built from 13 residues. The ends were cut back, 8 bases at V and 1 base at J, with 12 bases in the middle. The germline V gene has CDR1 MGHRA and CDR2 YSYEKL. The CDR3 bases are TGCGCCAGCGCCCTCGGGGAATCCTACGAGCAGTACTTC. Its translation is CASALGESYEQYF.

V gene TRBV11-3 combines with J gene TRBJ2-1; D is unresolved. From germline, CDR1 is SGHNT and CDR2 YENEEA. This CDR3 comprises 14 residues. Trimming removed 5 bases at V and 0 bases at J, with 8 bases between. The CDR3 bases are TGTGCCAGCAGCACCACTGACTCCTACAATGAGCAGTTCTTC. It encodes CASSTTDSYNEQFF.